A selection of T cell receptor beta chains follows, all from one sample in a study of patients and donors after allogeneic stem cell transplantation. Each CDR3 protein gets one entry after TCRdb re-called the RT-PCR reads with MiXCR. The top ten hold around 5.5% of the sample, which has 900,000 to 1,000,000 distinct CDR3 sequences, more than 15% seen once. Material for sequencing was blood, either unsorted or a sorted T cell fraction (not recorded which). These receptors came from a human donor who was either an allogeneic HSCT recipient or a stem cell or donor lymphocyte infusion donor (not recorded which). It is not recorded whose cells these are; they may come from a transplant donor. The CDR3 runs from the conserved cysteine through the conserved F or W. The listing skips clone size in some rows; elsewhere it reads once, few, many or a size class.

len	abundance	v_gene	j_gene	CDR3aa
13	few	TRBV5-1	TRBJ1-1	CASSFTRETEAFF
16	many	TRBV12-3/TRBV12-4	TRBJ2-3	CASSPIAGGSTDTQYF
15	-	TRBV7-9	TRBJ1-1	CASSPGQGSDSEAFF
16	few	TRBV5-1	TRBJ2-1	CASSSGRREGYNEQFF
14	few	TRBV10-3	TRBJ1-1	CAISDQGRRTEAFF
18	-	TRBV5-1	TRBJ2-1	CASSLAVLAGGSYNEQFF
12	-	TRBV2	TRBJ2-5	CASIGGGETQYF
16	-	TRBV5-1	TRBJ2-1	CASSFSGANSYNEQFF
16	-	TRBV5-1	TRBJ2-2	CASSLGQGRWTGELFF
18	-	TRBV7-3	TRBJ2-1	CASSLKSLLATSYNEQFF
15	-	TRBV12-3/TRBV12-4	TRBJ2-1	CASRPWDSSYNEQFF
14	-	TRBV19	TRBJ2-7	CASSLTSGSAEQYF
13	few	TRBV20-1	TRBJ1-3	CSARKVSGNTIYF
14	-	TRBV2	TRBJ2-5	CASSARTGRETQYF
13	once	TRBV7-8	TRBJ1-4	CASSPFKGWELFF
14	many	TRBV12-3/TRBV12-4	TRBJ2-1	CASTWGGPYNEQFF
11	once	TRBV2	TRBJ1-5	CASSWTGTQHF
12	few	TRBV6-2/TRBV6-3	TRBJ1-4	CASTTSHEKLFF
13	many	TRBV12-3/TRBV12-4	TRBJ1-5	CASSLERGQPQHF
14	few	TRBV10-3	TRBJ2-5	CATLGKDPHETQYF
12	-	TRBV15	TRBJ2-7	CATSSRYREQYF
16	-	TRBV5-1	TRBJ2-7	CASSPGTSGGIHEQYF
12	few	TRBV12-3/TRBV12-4	TRBJ2-5	CASRYSKETQYF
17	few	TRBV7-9	TRBJ2-7	CASSFTSGGVVVYEQYF
16	few	TRBV7-7	TRBJ2-5	CASSLLAGGPRETQYF
14	few	TRBV20-1	TRBJ1-2	CSAPGTGSNYGYTF
14	few	TRBV7-9	TRBJ2-1	CASSLIGEVYEQFF
15	-	TRBV12-3/TRBV12-4	TRBJ1-6	CASSSGQSYNSPLHF
13	-	TRBV5-1	TRBJ1-2	CASSSEGVSGYTF
14	-	TRBV7-2	TRBJ2-1	CASSPNPVYNEQFF
12	many	TRBV12-3/TRBV12-4	TRBJ2-1	CASSPLMNEQFF
16	-	TRBV28	TRBJ1-1	CASSQPPGTGVPEAFF
14	-	TRBV5-8	TRBJ1-5	CASSRRWDNQPQHF
19	-	TRBV7-6	TRBJ1-6	CASSLVPPSGTSYNSPLHF